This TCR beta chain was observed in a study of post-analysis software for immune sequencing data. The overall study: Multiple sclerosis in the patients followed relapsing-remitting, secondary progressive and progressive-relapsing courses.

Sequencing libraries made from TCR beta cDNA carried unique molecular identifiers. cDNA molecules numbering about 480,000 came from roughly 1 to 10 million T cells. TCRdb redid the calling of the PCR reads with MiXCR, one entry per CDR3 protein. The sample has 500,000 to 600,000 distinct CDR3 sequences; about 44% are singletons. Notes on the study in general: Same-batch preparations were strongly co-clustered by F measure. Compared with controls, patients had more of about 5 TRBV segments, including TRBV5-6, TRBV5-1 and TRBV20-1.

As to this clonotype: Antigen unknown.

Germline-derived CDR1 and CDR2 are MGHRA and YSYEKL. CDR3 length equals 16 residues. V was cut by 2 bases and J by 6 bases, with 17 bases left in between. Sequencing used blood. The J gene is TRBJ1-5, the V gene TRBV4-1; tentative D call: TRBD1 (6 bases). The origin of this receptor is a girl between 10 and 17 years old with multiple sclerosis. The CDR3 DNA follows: TGCGCCAGCAGCCAAAGATTCGGGGGCGCCTCTCAGCCCCAGCATTTT. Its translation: CASSQRFGGASQPQHF.